Listed below are T cell receptor beta chains from one sample, sequenced in a study of T cell repertoires in cytomegalovirus infection. Via MiXCR, TCRdb re-called the reads, giving one row per CDR3 protein. The table lists about 240,000 distinct CDR3 sequences, 6% to 8% of them singletons, with roughly 6.5% in the top ten. Material: PBMCs. These receptor sequences come from a human donor in good health (CMV status not recorded). Some clones in this sample may be carry-over from other donors' samples. The CDR3 runs from the conserved cysteine through the conserved F or W. D genes are given only for firm matches. Expanded clones get a size class; other rows say once, few or many, or leave the size out.

>TRBJ1-2|many|-|TRBV12-3/TRBV12-4
TGTGCCAGCAGAAGCAGGGCCCGGGGTGGCTACACCTTC
CASRSRARGGYTF
>TRBJ2-6|many|-|TRBV15
TGTGCCACCAGCAACAGAGGGGGTGAGGCCAACGTCCTGACTTTC
CATSNRGGEANVLTF
>TRBJ2-5|many|TRBD2|TRBV7-2
TGTGCCAGCAGCTTAGGGGGAGGGGTCGGCGAGACCCAGTACTTC
CASSLGGGVGETQYF
>TRBJ2-3|few|TRBD2|TRBV2
TGTGCCAGCAGTACCCTCCTTGGAGCGGGGGGACACACGGATACGCAGTATTTT
CASSTLLGAGGHTDTQYF
>TRBJ1-2|few|-|TRBV29-1
TGCAGCGTTGAAGAACGGGGCTTCGGCTACACCTTC
CSVEERGFGYTF
>TRBJ2-7|many|-|TRBV28
TGTGCCAGCAGGACCGGGCCGATAAGCCACGAGCAGTACTTC
CASRTGPISHEQYF
>TRBJ1-5|many|-|TRBV6-5
TGTGCCAGCAGTCCAAGACAGGATCAGCCCCAGCATTTT
CASSPRQDQPQHF
>TRBJ1-1|many|-|TRBV29-1
TGCAGCGTTGGGCACCGGGGATGGGCCACTGAAGCTTTCTTT
CSVGHRGWATEAFF
>TRBJ2-1|many|-|TRBV12-3/TRBV12-4
TGTGCCAGCAGTTGGATGGAGGAGCAGTTCTTC
CASSWMEEQFF
>TRBJ1-2|many|-|TRBV2
TGTGCCAGCAGTCGTGTTTGGGCAGGGGAGGACTATGGCTACACCTTC
CASSRVWAGEDYGYTF
>TRBJ1-1|many|-|TRBV29-1
TGCAGCGTTGAAGTGGACGGTCCGTACCACACTGAAGCTTTCTTT
CSVEVDGPYHTEAFF
>TRBJ2-3|many|TRBD2|TRBV20-1
TGCAGTGCTAGAGACCGGAAGACTAGCGGGGGGTATGATACGCAGTATTTT
CSARDRKTSGGYDTQYF
>TRBJ1-2|many|-|TRBV5-1
TGCGCCAGCAGCTTGGGGCAGGTCAGAACCAACGTCTATGGCTACACCTTC
CASSLGQVRTNVYGYTF
>TRBJ1-5|many|-|TRBV6-1
TGTGCCAGCATTTCAGGGTGGGGGGGGCAGCCCCAGCATTTT
CASISGWGGQPQHF
>TRBJ2-1|many|-|TRBV20-1
TGCAGTGCTAGAGATCTAGGCAGGGGGGCCTACAATGAGCAGTTCTTC
CSARDLGRGAYNEQFF
>TRBJ1-1|many|-|TRBV7-8
TGTGCCAGCAGCTGGGGGGGGACCGATGAAGCTTTCTTT
CASSWGGTDEAFF
>TRBJ2-7|many|-|TRBV7-2
TGTGCCAGCAGCTTCACCGGGCGGGGTCCCTACGAGCAGTACTTC
CASSFTGRGPYEQYF
>TRBJ2-7|-|TRBD2|TRBV19
TGTGCCAGTAGATACCTAGGACTAGTCCGCGAGCAGTACTTC
CASRYLGLVREQYF
>TRBJ1-5|many|-|TRBV10-3
TGTGCCATCAGTGAGTCTGGAGGGACTGGGCAGCCCCAGCATTTT
CAISESGGTGQPQHF
>TRBJ2-1|-|-|TRBV12-3/TRBV12-4
TGTGCCAGCACCGTCTGGCCCACAGGAAACAATGAGCAGTTCTTC
CASTVWPTGNNEQFF
>TRBJ2-1|many|-|TRBV7-9
TGTGCCAGCAGCTTAAACCCCCGGGAGCAGTTCTTC
CASSLNPREQFF
>TRBJ2-3|many|TRBD2|TRBV29-1
TGCAGCGTCGCCCCGCGCGGGGGGGCAACAGATACGCAGTATTTT
CSVAPRGGATDTQYF
>TRBJ2-4|few|-|TRBV6-2/TRBV6-3
TGTGCCAGCAGTTATGGAAACATTCAGTACTTC
CASSYGNIQYF
>TRBJ1-5|many|TRBD1|TRBV12-3/TRBV12-4
TGTGCCAGCAGCTCTCGACAGGGGTCTGATCAGCCCCAGCATTTT
CASSSRQGSDQPQHF
>TRBJ2-6|many|-|TRBV6-2/TRBV6-3
TGTGCCACCGGAGCCGGGGGCGCTGGGGCCAACGTCCTGACTTTC
CATGAGGAGANVLTF
>TRBJ2-5|many|TRBD1|TRBV2
TGTGCCAGCAGCGACAGGGGGGGGGAGACCCAGTACTTC
CASSDRGGETQYF
>TRBJ1-1|once|TRBD1|TRBV29-1
TGCGGCGGCGCGAGACAGGGGGAGACTGAAGCTTTCTTT
CGGARQGETEAFF
>TRBJ1-1|-|-|TRBV29-1
TGCAGCGCAATGACATCCTCGAACACTGAAGCTTTCTTT
CSAMTSSNTEAFF
>TRBJ2-6|many|-|TRBV30
TGTGCCTGGAAAAAGTCTGGGGCCAACGTCCTGACTTTC
CAWKKSGANVLTF
>TRBJ1-5|many|TRBD1|TRBV6-2/TRBV6-3
TGTGCCAGCACTACGGGACAGAACCATCAGCCCCAGCATTTT
CASTTGQNHQPQHF
>TRBJ2-4|many|-|TRBV6-2/TRBV6-3
TGTGCCAGCAGCGACTTGGGGGGCCGGGGAAACATTCAGTACTTC
CASSDLGGRGNIQYF
>TRBJ2-3|many|-|TRBV7-2
TGTGCCAGCAGCCCTCCAAAAGCGGATACGCAGTATTTT
CASSPPKADTQYF
>TRBJ1-1|many|-|TRBV6-2/TRBV6-3
TGTGCCAGCAGTTATTTTACTGAAGCTTTCTTT
CASSYFTEAFF
>TRBJ2-2|many|TRBD1|TRBV28
TGTGCCAGCAGTTTAGGGGCAGGGGGAACCGGGGAGCTGTTTTTT
CASSLGAGGTGELFF
>TRBJ2-1|-|TRBD2|TRBV2
TGTGCCAGCAGTGAAGAAAGTCTAGCGGGAGCTGAGCAGTTCTTC
CASSEESLAGAEQFF
>TRBJ1-5|many|-|TRBV7-3
TGTGCCAGCAGCCCGCAGAGCAATCAGCCCCAGCATTTT
CASSPQSNQPQHF
>TRBJ1-1|many|TRBD1|TRBV6-5
TGTGCCAGCAGTTATGCAGACAGGGGGCTCAGTCCTTTCTTT
CASSYADRGLSPFF
>TRBJ2-1|many|TRBD2|TRBV7-9
TGTGCCGGCGGCCTAGCGGGGGTCTATGAGCAGTTCTTC
CAGGLAGVYEQFF
>TRBJ1-1|many|TRBD1|TRBV6-1
TGTGCCAGCAGTCCGTCGACAGGGAAGTCGGCTTTCTTT
CASSPSTGKSAFF
>TRBJ1-5|many|TRBD1|TRBV7-2
TGTGCCAGCAGCTTCCGGGACAGGGAGGATCAGCCCCAGCATTTT
CASSFRDREDQPQHF
>TRBJ1-1|many|TRBD1|TRBV5-1
TGCGCCAGCAGCTTGGGGGGACAGGGGGCTGAAGCTTTCTTT
CASSLGGQGAEAFF
>TRBJ2-5|many|-|TRBV20-1
TGCAGTGCTTCCCCTAAGTCGAGTAGACAAGAGACCCAGTACTTC
CSASPKSSRQETQYF
>TRBJ2-1|few|-|TRBV20-1
TGCAGTGCGAACCCCGTAGTCACAGGGATCTCCTACAATGAGCAGTTCTTC
CSANPVVTGISYNEQFF
>TRBJ2-6|few|-|TRBV4-3
TGCGCCAGCAGCCAAGATTTGACGGGGGCGAGGGGGGCCAACGTCCTGACTTTC
CASSQDLTGARGANVLTF
>TRBJ1-2|many|TRBD1|TRBV7-2
TGTGCCAGCAGCTTACCTAGCGGGACAGCTAACTATGGCTACACCTTC
CASSLPSGTANYGYTF
>TRBJ1-5|few|-|TRBV29-1
TGCAGCGTTGAAGATCGAAGGGGGGATAGCAATCAGCCCCAGCATTTT
CSVEDRRGDSNQPQHF
>TRBJ1-1|many|-|TRBV12-3/TRBV12-4
TGTGCCAGCAGTTCCCCAGGGGAGGGGACTGAAGCTTTCTTT
CASSSPGEGTEAFF
>TRBJ1-5|many|-|TRBV7-8
TGTGCCAGCAGCTTAGCGAGGGGGAAGGGAGAGCGTAATCAGCCCCAGCATTTT
CASSLARGKGERNQPQHF
>TRBJ1-6|few|-|TRBV20-1
TGCAGTGCTAGTAACACGCCGGGGTCACCCCTCCACTTT
CSASNTPGSPLHF
>TRBJ1-1|many|TRBD1|TRBV28
TGTGCCAGCAGTCCTAAGACAGGGAGAAGGAACACTGAAGCTTTCTTT
CASSPKTGRRNTEAFF